These T cell receptor beta chains were read from a single sample in a study of control samples from healthy donors and cancer patients. Only in-frame clones appear in the TCRdb table, and some are missing; sequencing was by immunoSEQ multiplex PCR. The top ten clones hold 1.2% to 1.5% of a sample with about 180,000 clones, more than 80% of them seen once. Sequencing was done on a sample of blood. These TCRs come from a man aged 25 to 40 in good health. Each CDR3 is given with its conserved first and last residue. The order of the fields is D gene, V gene, clone size, J gene, CDR3 DNA, CDR3 protein. The D gene is left open where the match is weak. Only part of the rows carry a size: once, few, many, or a class if the clone is expanded.

d_call: -
v_call: TRBV4-1
clone_size: -
j_call: TRBJ2-6
cdr3_nt: TGCGCCAGCAGCCGCGGCTCCTCTGGGGCCAACGTCCTGACTTTC
cdr3_aa: CASSRGSSGANVLTF

d_call: -
v_call: TRBV21-1
clone_size: -
j_call: TRBJ2-1
cdr3_nt: TGTGCCAGCAGCAAAGTCGGGATAGCGGGAGGGGAGGACAATGAGCAGTTCTTC
cdr3_aa: CASSKVGIAGGEDNEQFF

d_call: -
v_call: TRBV30
clone_size: -
j_call: TRBJ1-1
cdr3_nt: TGTGCCTGGAGTCAACAGGGGAACACTGAAGCTTTCTTT
cdr3_aa: CAWSQQGNTEAFF

d_call: -
v_call: TRBV20-1
clone_size: -
j_call: TRBJ1-2
cdr3_nt: TGCAGTGCCACTCCAGGTCACACCTTC
cdr3_aa: CSATPGHTF

d_call: TRBD1
v_call: TRBV6-5
clone_size: -
j_call: TRBJ1-1
cdr3_nt: TGTGCCAGCAGTTCCCTGGGACAGGGGCGAGGTGAAGCTTTCTTT
cdr3_aa: CASSSLGQGRGEAFF

d_call: -
v_call: TRBV5-4
clone_size: -
j_call: TRBJ2-5
cdr3_nt: TGTGCCAGTACTAGCTCGTACCAAGAGACCCAGTACTTC
cdr3_aa: CASTSSYQETQYF

d_call: -
v_call: TRBV5-1
clone_size: -
j_call: TRBJ2-7
cdr3_nt: TGCGCCAGCAGTGACCCGGGAAACTCCTACGAGCAGTACTTC
cdr3_aa: CASSDPGNSYEQYF

d_call: -
v_call: TRBV15
clone_size: -
j_call: TRBJ1-6
cdr3_nt: TGTGCCACCAGCAGAGATAACGGGGGCGAATCACCCCTCCACTTT
cdr3_aa: CATSRDNGGESPLHF

d_call: TRBD1
v_call: TRBV4-3
clone_size: -
j_call: TRBJ2-7
cdr3_nt: TGCGCCAGCAGCCAAGGCCGGACAGGCTTCTACGAGCAGTACTTC
cdr3_aa: CASSQGRTGFYEQYF

d_call: TRBD1
v_call: TRBV30
clone_size: -
j_call: TRBJ1-5
cdr3_nt: TGTGCCTGGAGCCCTTCGTGTTGCAGGGGGGCGTCCCATGGTCAGCCCCAGCATTTT
cdr3_aa: CAWSPSCCRGASHGQPQHF

d_call: -
v_call: TRBV6-5
clone_size: -
j_call: TRBJ1-3
cdr3_nt: TGTGCCAGCGGCCCGGGGAGTGGAAACACCATATATTTT
cdr3_aa: CASGPGSGNTIYF

d_call: TRBD2
v_call: TRBV28
clone_size: -
j_call: TRBJ2-2
cdr3_nt: TGTGCCAGCAGTCGGGAGGGAAAGTTGGTTGGAACCGGGGAGCTGTTTTTT
cdr3_aa: CASSREGKLVGTGELFF

d_call: -
v_call: TRBV4-1
clone_size: once
j_call: TRBJ1-4
cdr3_nt: TGCGCCAGCAGCCGGCACGGTACTAATGAAAAACTGTTTTTT
cdr3_aa: CASSRHGTNEKLFF

d_call: -
v_call: TRBV7-2
clone_size: once
j_call: TRBJ1-1
cdr3_nt: TGTGCCAGCAGCTTAGAGGGGGGTGCGACTGAAGCTTTCTTT
cdr3_aa: CASSLEGGATEAFF

d_call: TRBD1
v_call: TRBV27
clone_size: -
j_call: TRBJ2-7
cdr3_nt: TGTGCCAGCAGGCTCACAGGGGGCTACGGGAATTACGAGCAGTACTTC
cdr3_aa: CASRLTGGYGNYEQYF

d_call: -
v_call: TRBV11-2
clone_size: -
j_call: TRBJ2-1
cdr3_nt: TGTGCCAGCAGCCCCGACAGTCTTTCCTACAATGAGCAGTTCTTC
cdr3_aa: CASSPDSLSYNEQFF

d_call: TRBD1
v_call: TRBV14
clone_size: -
j_call: TRBJ2-7
cdr3_nt: TGTGCCAGCAGCCAAGGTGGGACAGCGGTTTACGAGCAGTACTTC
cdr3_aa: CASSQGGTAVYEQYF

d_call: -
v_call: TRBV21-1
clone_size: -
j_call: TRBJ2-1
cdr3_nt: TGTGCCAGCAGCAAAAGGTCCAGCGGGAGAATGGATGAGCAGTTCTTC
cdr3_aa: CASSKRSSGRMDEQFF

d_call: TRBD1
v_call: TRBV19
clone_size: few
j_call: TRBJ1-2
cdr3_nt: TGTGCCAGTAGTATCTCGACAGGGTCGGGAGGCTACACCTTC
cdr3_aa: CASSISTGSGGYTF

d_call: -
v_call: TRBV19
clone_size: few
j_call: TRBJ1-2
cdr3_nt: TGTGCCAGTAGTAACGCGGGGAACGGTTATGGCTACACCTTC
cdr3_aa: CASSNAGNGYGYTF

d_call: TRBD1
v_call: TRBV7-3
clone_size: once
j_call: TRBJ1-1
cdr3_nt: TGTGCCAGCAGCTTAGGGACAGCGAACACTGAAGCTTTCTTT
cdr3_aa: CASSLGTANTEAFF

d_call: TRBD1
v_call: TRBV27
clone_size: -
j_call: TRBJ1-5
cdr3_nt: TGTGCCAGCAGGGCACAGGGGGGCGGTCAGCCCCAGCATTTT
cdr3_aa: CASRAQGGGQPQHF

d_call: TRBD2
v_call: TRBV18
clone_size: -
j_call: TRBJ2-7
cdr3_nt: TGTGCCAGCTCACCAGCGTCGGGCGGGAGCTCCTACGAGCAGTACTTC
cdr3_aa: CASSPASGGSSYEQYF

d_call: -
v_call: TRBV6-1
clone_size: -
j_call: TRBJ2-1
cdr3_nt: TGTGCCAGCAGTGATTCAGTGAGTGTCTCCTACAATGAGCAGTTCTTC
cdr3_aa: CASSDSVSVSYNEQFF

d_call: TRBD2
v_call: TRBV2
clone_size: -
j_call: TRBJ2-1
cdr3_nt: TGTGCCAGCAGGGACCTAGCGGGACCTCTTCTTAGCTCCTACAATGAGCAGTTCTTC
cdr3_aa: CASRDLAGPLLSSYNEQFF

d_call: TRBD2
v_call: TRBV5-7
clone_size: -
j_call: TRBJ2-3
cdr3_nt: TGTGCCAGCAGCTTGCCAGCGGGGGGGAGGACAGATACGCAGTATTTT
cdr3_aa: CASSLPAGGRTDTQYF

d_call: -
v_call: TRBV10-3
clone_size: -
j_call: TRBJ1-3
cdr3_nt: TGTGCCACCATCCAGGGAGACACCATATATTTT
cdr3_aa: CATIQGDTIYF

d_call: -
v_call: TRBV5-8
clone_size: -
j_call: TRBJ2-3
cdr3_nt: TGTGCCAGCAGTCCGGCGCCGGGGAGAGGGGATACGCAGTATTTT
cdr3_aa: CASSPAPGRGDTQYF

d_call: -
v_call: TRBV7-3
clone_size: -
j_call: TRBJ1-1
cdr3_nt: TGTGCCAGCAGTCTAAACCCCGTCTATACTGAAGCTTTCTTT
cdr3_aa: CASSLNPVYTEAFF

d_call: -
v_call: TRBV5-4
clone_size: -
j_call: TRBJ2-7
cdr3_nt: TGTGCCAGCAGCTTCCGAGGACAGCATTCTTGGGAGCAGTACTTC
cdr3_aa: CASSFRGQHSWEQYF

d_call: TRBD1
v_call: TRBV11-3
clone_size: once
j_call: TRBJ2-7
cdr3_nt: TGTGCCAGCAGCTTAACGGGACAGTCCTACGAGCAGTACTTC
cdr3_aa: CASSLTGQSYEQYF

d_call: -
v_call: TRBV28
clone_size: -
j_call: TRBJ1-2
cdr3_nt: TGTGCCAGCAGTAGGACTGCTAACTATGGCTACACCTTC
cdr3_aa: CASSRTANYGYTF

d_call: TRBD2
v_call: TRBV2
clone_size: -
j_call: TRBJ2-4
cdr3_nt: TGTGCCAGCAGTGAACTAGCGGGGGTTCAGTACTTC
cdr3_aa: CASSELAGVQYF

d_call: -
v_call: TRBV7-2
clone_size: -
j_call: TRBJ2-3
cdr3_nt: TGTGCCAGCAGCTCCACTCAGGGGGGTACGCAGTATTTT
cdr3_aa: CASSSTQGGTQYF

d_call: -
v_call: TRBV11-2
clone_size: -
j_call: TRBJ2-7
cdr3_nt: TGTGCCAGCAGCTCAAGTTGGGGTTCTGGCTACGAGCAGTACTTC
cdr3_aa: CASSSSWGSGYEQYF

d_call: TRBD2
v_call: TRBV3-1/TRBV3-2
clone_size: -
j_call: TRBJ2-3
cdr3_nt: TGTGCCAGCAGCCATAATCCGGGACTAGCGGGGGGGCGGTCAGATACGCAGTATTTT
cdr3_aa: CASSHNPGLAGGRSDTQYF

d_call: -
v_call: TRBV19
clone_size: -
j_call: TRBJ1-1
cdr3_nt: TGTGCCAGTGCCCAAGATGAGAGCACTGAAGCTTTCTTT
cdr3_aa: CASAQDESTEAFF

d_call: -
v_call: TRBV7-2
clone_size: -
j_call: TRBJ1-2
cdr3_nt: TGTGCCAGCAGCCCCCAAGTGGGGGACGGCTACACCTTC
cdr3_aa: CASSPQVGDGYTF

d_call: TRBD2
v_call: TRBV5-8
clone_size: -
j_call: TRBJ2-1
cdr3_nt: TGTGCCAGCAGCCCCCGGGAGGAAAGCTCCTACAATGAGCAGTTCTTC
cdr3_aa: CASSPREESSYNEQFF